Following are 10 T cell receptor beta chains from one sample sequenced in a study of T cells in Graves' hyperthyroidism and ophthalmopathy. Amplified regions were TCR beta CDR3 sequences from RNA transcripts. The TCR CDR3 first-round RT-PCR relied on the HTBI primer set. TCRdb redid the calling of the multiplex PCR reads with MiXCR, one entry per CDR3 protein. The table includes hundreds of thousands of distinct CDR3 sequences, roughly 18% detected once. Material for sequencing was blood. The receptors derive from a man in his forties with Graves' hyperthyroidism.

In its sample, this clonotype was seen a few times. This chain connects TRBV20-1 to TRBJ2-7; tentatively, D is TRBD2 (6 bases). The CDR3 extends over 13 amino acids. Trimming took off 8 bases at V and 0 bases at J, with 14 bases between the two ends. CDR1 and CDR2 (germline): DFQATT, SNEGSKA (reference sequence). The chain's CDR3 is CSPKEGSSYEQYF. Here the CDR3 DNA reads TGCAGTCCCAAGGAGGGGAGCTCCTACGAGCAGTACTTC.

This clonotype was seen only a few times. The chain has TRBV18 and TRBJ2-5; weak D call: TRBD2 (5 bases). V dropped 3 bases and J dropped 1 base, with 12 bases sitting between them. CDR3 length: 15 residues. Germline V lookup: CDR1 KGHSH, CDR2 LQKENI. CDR3 coding DNA: TGTGCCAGCTCACCCACCATCGGGGTCCAAGAGACCCAGTACTTC. Protein product: CASSPTIGVQETQYF. The whole variable domain, remainder taken from reference TRBV18 and TRBJ2-5, is NAGVMQNPRHLVRRRGQEARLRCSPMKGHSHVYWYRQLPEEGLKFMVYLQKENIIDESGMPKERFSAEFPKEGPSILRIQQVVRGDSAAYFCASSPTIGVQETQYFGPGTRLLVL.

In its sample, this clonotype was seen many times. The chain combines TRBV11-2 with TRBJ1-2, with unresolved D. Germline-derived CDR1 and CDR2 are SGHAT and FQNNGV. V was shortened by 5 bases and J by 0 bases, with 19 bases between the two germline ends. The length of the CDR3 is 17 residues. CDR3 bases: TGTGCCAGCAGCCCCAGTGATTGGGGTGGTGCTAACTATGGCTACACCTTC. Translation gives CASSPSDWGGANYGYTF.

This clonotype has a count of ten or more. V and J are TRBV9 and TRBJ2-7, with D tentatively TRBD1 (6 bases). CDR1 is SGDLS, CDR2 YYNGEE, per germline. V was pared by 0 bases and J by 3 bases, with 10 bases between. This CDR3 is 14 amino acids long. The CDR3 nucleotides read TGTGCCAGCAGCGTAGGTACAGGGAACTACGAGCAGTACTTC. Translating it yields CASSVGTGNYEQYF.

This clonotype was recorded at least ten times. The genes are TRBV7-2 and TRBJ1-2; a weak D match, TRBD1 (6 bases). Trimming took off 4 bases at V and 6 bases at J, with 18 bases between the two ends. CDR1 is SGHTA and CDR2 is FQGNSA in the germline V gene. The CDR3 is made up of 15 amino acids. CDR3: CASSSHGGAIDGYTF. In DNA form, the CDR3 reads TGTGCCAGCAGCTCCCATGGGGGCGCGATCGATGGCTACACCTTC.

This clonotype was detected ten times or more. This chain links TRBV5-1 with TRBJ2-3, with D tentatively TRBD1 (6 bases). V lost 0 bases, J lost 1 base, and 12 bases lay in between. CDR1 and CDR2 (germline): SGHRS, YFSETQ. This CDR3 comprises 16 residues. The CDR3 coding sequence is TGCGCCAGCAGCTTGGCCGGACAGTCCGGCACAGATACGCAGTATTTT. Encoded protein: CASSLAGQSGTDTQYF.

V and J are TRBV7-9 and TRBJ2-1; 15 positions agree with TRBD2. CDR1 SEHNR and CDR2 FQNEAQ come from the germline V gene (reference sequence). This CDR3 comprises 15 residues. J lost 10 bases, V lost 3 bases, and 4 bases had no gene match. The CDR3 DNA follows: TGTGCCAGCAGCTTCGGACTAGCGGGGGGGGGGGAGCAGTTCTTC. Protein sequence: CASSFGLAGGGEQFF.

The table lists this clonotype with many counts. The chain employs TRBV9 and TRBJ2-6; 7 bases are a match to TRBD1. The trim removed 4 bases at V and 4 bases at J, leaving 5 bases unmatched. The CDR3 sequence is 15 residues long. Germline-derived CDR1 and CDR2 are SGDLS and YYNGEE. CDR3 nucleotides: TGTGCCAGCAGCTCAGACAGGGCCGGGGCCAACGTCCTGACTTTC. Encoded protein: CASSSDRAGANVLTF. Full variable domain (outside the CDR3, taken from reference TRBV9 and TRBJ2-6): DSGVTQTPKHLITATGQRVTLRCSPRSGDLSVYWYQQSLDQGLQFLIQYYNGEERAKGNILERFSAQQFPDLHSELNLSSLELGDSALYFCASSSDRAGANVLTFGAGSRLTVL.

This clonotype was detected ten times or more. This chain joins TRBV7-3 and TRBJ1-1; D might be TRBD1 (5 bases). CDR1 is SGHTA, CDR2 FQGTGA, per germline. V lost 1 base, J lost 0 bases, and 12 bases lay in between. CDR3 size: 16 residues. The CDR3 loop reads CASSLIPGPMNTEAFF. CDR3 sequence (DNA): TGTGCCAGCAGCTTAATCCCAGGGCCCATGAACACTGAAGCTTTCTTT.

This clonotype was counted many times. V usage is TRBV5-6 and J usage is TRBJ1-3, with D tentatively TRBD1 (6 bases). Trimming took off 2 bases at V and 1 base at J, with 10 bases between the two ends. The V gene's germline CDR1 is SGHDT and CDR2 YYEEEE. This CDR3 region has 15 residues. This chain's CDR3 is CASSLAGVSGNTIYF. CDR3 coding DNA: TGTGCCAGCAGCTTAGCAGGGGTGTCTGGAAACACCATATATTTT.